The sequence of this TCR beta chain was determined in a study of long-term antiretroviral therapy in people with HIV. Treatment for every participant with HIV took place in the United States. Germline V gives CDR1 MNHNS, CDR2 SASEGT. The CDR3 totals 16 residues. V trimming: 2 bases; J trimming: 2 bases; junction bases outside the gene matches: 7. It was version v3.0 of the immunoSEQ assay that was run at survey level. The table came from immunoSEQ multiplex PCR; TCRdb's copy has only in-frame clones and leaves some out. The sample records over 15,000 clones, around 80% being singletons. The rearrangement uses TRBV6-1 and TRBJ1-2; 8 bases fit TRBD1. The sequences come from unsorted PBMCs, collected 2.2 years after starting antiretroviral therapy. The TCR originated in a man aged 45-65 years with HIV. The DNA of the CDR3 is TGTGCCAGCAGTGAATGGTGGCAGGGGGCAAACTATGGCTACACCTTC. Translation gives CASSEWWQGANYGYTF.